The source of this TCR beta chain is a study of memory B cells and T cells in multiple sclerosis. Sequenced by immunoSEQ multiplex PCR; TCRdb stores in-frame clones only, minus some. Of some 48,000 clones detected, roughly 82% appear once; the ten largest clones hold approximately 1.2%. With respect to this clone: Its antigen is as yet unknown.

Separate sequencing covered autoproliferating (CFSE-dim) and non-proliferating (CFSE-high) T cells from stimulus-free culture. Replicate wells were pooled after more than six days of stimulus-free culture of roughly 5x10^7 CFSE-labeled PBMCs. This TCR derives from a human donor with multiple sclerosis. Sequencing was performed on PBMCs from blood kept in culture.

CDR3 sequence (DNA): TGTGCCAGCAGTTTGCAGGGGGCCTGGACTGAAGCTTTCTTT. It encodes CASSLQGAWTEAFF. The rearrangement joins TRBV28 to TRBJ1-1; 8 bases fit TRBD1. The CDR3 length is 14 residues. Germline lookup yields CDR1 MDHEN and CDR2 SYDVKM. With 3 bases clipped from V and 5 bases from J, the junction kept 5 bases outside the gene matches.